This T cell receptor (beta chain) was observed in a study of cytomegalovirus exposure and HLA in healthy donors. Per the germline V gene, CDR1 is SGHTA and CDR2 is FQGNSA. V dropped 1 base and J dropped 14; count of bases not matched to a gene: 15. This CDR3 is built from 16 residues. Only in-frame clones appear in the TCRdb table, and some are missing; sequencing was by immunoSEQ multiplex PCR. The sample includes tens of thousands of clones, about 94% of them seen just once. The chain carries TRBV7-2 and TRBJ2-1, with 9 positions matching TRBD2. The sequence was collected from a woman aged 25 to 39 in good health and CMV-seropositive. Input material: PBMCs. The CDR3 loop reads CASSLVPGLAPGEEFF. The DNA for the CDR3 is TGTGCCAGCAGCTTAGTACCGGGACTAGCACCCGGGGAGGAGTTCTTC.